Below, one TCR beta chain is given with its context. This CDR3 is 13 amino acids long. V gave up 6 bases and J gave up 3 bases, with 12 bases separating them. This sample was taken from a study of T cell responses to AZD1222 COVID-19 vaccine. The repertoire was sequenced with immunoSEQ multiplex PCR; TCRdb's copy has only in-frame clones and lacks some. The profile shows tens of thousands of clones, approximately 83% of them singletons. The chain couples TRBV12-3 or TRBV12-4 to TRBJ2-7, with TRBD1 as a possible D gene (7 bases). The sequence derives from an adult in good health. Sequenced material: peripheral blood, taken on day 0 of AZD1222 vaccination. This CDR3 reads CASSSGGGYEQYF. CDR3 DNA sequence: TGTGCCAGCAGCTCAGGGGGAGGCTACGAGCAGTACTTC.